Listed here are 24 T cell receptor beta chains from one sample, sequenced in a study of cytomegalovirus exposure and HLA in healthy donors. The repertoire was sequenced with immunoSEQ multiplex PCR; TCRdb's copy has only in-frame clones and lacks some. The table lists under 150,000 clones, roughly nine tenths of them singletons. Sequencing was carried out using PBMCs. The receptors come from a man in his late teens or twenties in good health and CMV-seronegative.

The chain carries TRBV11-2 and TRBJ2-1; TRBD2 agrees at 11 bases. The germline V gene encodes CDR1 SGHAT and CDR2 FQNNGV. The CDR3 contains 16 residues. V dropped 5 bases and J dropped 6; count of bases not matched to a gene: 9. CDR3 region: CASSLLAGGSGNEQFF. DNA of the CDR3: TGTGCCAGCAGCCTGCTAGCGGGAGGCTCGGGCAATGAGCAGTTCTTC.

The chain combines TRBV9 with TRBJ2-7, with D hard to call. Germline V gene data show CDR1 as SGDLS and CDR2 as YYNGEE. The V gene lost 4 bases and the J gene lost 5 bases, with 13 bases spanning the gap. The CDR3 is made up of 13 amino acids. The CDR3 here is CASSKTYQDEQYF. The DNA for the CDR3 is TGTGCCAGCAGCAAAACCTACCAGGACGAGCAGTACTTC. The variable domain in full, with the rest retrieved from reference TRBV9 and TRBJ2-7, is DSGVTQTPKHLITATGQRVTLRCSPRSGDLSVYWYQQSLDQGLQFLIQYYNGEERAKGNILERFSAQQFPDLHSELNLSSLELGDSALYFCASSKTYQDEQYFGPGTRLTVT.

The gene calls are TRBV7-9 and TRBJ2-5, with D uncertain. Trimming stripped 5 bases from V and 0 bases from J, with 4 bases between. The germline CDR1 and CDR2 sequences are SEHNR and FQNEAQ (reference sequence). The CDR3 covers 12 residues. The CDR3 sequence: CASSPDQETQYF. For the CDR3, the DNA is TGTGCCAGCAGCCCAGACCAAGAGACCCAGTACTTC.

The rearrangement uses TRBV7-9 and TRBJ1-1; D unresolved. Germline V CDR1 and CDR2: SEHNR, FQNEAQ (reference sequence). With 3 bases removed from V and 5 bases from J, the gap between germline ends came to 10 bases. CDR3 size: 13 residues. CDR3 in DNA: TGTGCCAGCAGCTTCGAGGCAGAGACTGAAGCTTTCTTT. Translation gives CASSFEAETEAFF.

This rearrangement joins TRBV7-9 to TRBJ1-3, with TRBD1 as a possible D gene (5 bases). Per the germline V gene, CDR1 is SEHNR and CDR2 is FQNEAQ (reference sequence). This CDR3 is 16 amino acids long. Trimming took off 1 base at V and 3 bases at J, with 13 bases between the two ends. DNA for the CDR3: TGTGCCAGCAGCTTAGTCGTCGGGGGTGGTGGAAACACCATATATTTT. Translation: CASSLVVGGGGNTIYF. Drawing the rest from reference TRBV7-9 and TRBJ1-3, the complete variable domain is DTGVSQNPRHKITKRGQNVTFRCDPISEHNRLYWYRQTLGQGPEFLTYFQNEAQLEKSRLLSDRFSAERPKGSFSTLEIQRTEQGDSAMYLCASSLVVGGGGNTIYFGEGSWLTVV.

The chain carries TRBV15 and TRBJ2-2; TRBD1 matches 10 bases. The V and J ends lost 5 bases and 4 bases, in that order; junction bases with no gene match: 4. The CDR3 length is 15 residues. Germline V gene data show CDR1 as LNHNV and CDR2 as YYDKDF (reference sequence). DNA of the CDR3: TGTGCCACCAGCCGGGACAGGGGACTCACCGGGGAGCTGTTTTTT. Translating it yields CATSRDRGLTGELFF. The full variable domain, rest sourced from reference TRBV15 and TRBJ2-2, is DAMVIQNPRYQVTQFGKPVTLSCSQTLNHNVMYWYQQKSSQAPKLLFHYYDKDFNNEADTPDNFQSRRPNTSFCFLDIRSPGLGDTAMYLCATSRDRGLTGELFFGEGSRLTVL.

J is TRBJ2-3 and V is TRBV9, with 9 positions matching TRBD2. This CDR3 has 17 amino acids. The germline gives CDR1 SGDLS, CDR2 YYNGEE. Germline trimming cut 0 bases from V and 0 bases from J; bases unmatched to any gene: 5. CDR3 coding DNA: TGTGCCAGCAGCGTAGGGGTAGCGGGAGTAAGCACAGATACGCAGTATTTT. This encodes CASSVGVAGVSTDTQYF.

This clone was picked up a small number of times. The chain is built from TRBV7-9 and TRBJ1-2; no definite D call. The V end was cut by 1 base, the J end by 8 bases, with 8 bases between. Germline assignment: CDR1 SEHNR and CDR2 FQNEAQ (reference sequence). The length of the CDR3 is 12 residues. CDR3 sequence reads: CASSLVSEGYTF. CDR3 sequence (DNA): TGTGCCAGCAGCTTAGTTTCCGAGGGCTACACCTTC.

This clone was observed a handful of times. The rearrangement joins TRBV4-1 to TRBJ2-1; TRBD1 might be the D (6 bases). V was cut by 2 bases and J by 8 bases, with 16 bases left in between. The germline CDR1 and CDR2 sequences are MGHRA and YSYEKL. There are 15 residues in the CDR3. CDR3 sequence reads: CASSQWDPGDYEQFF. In DNA form, the CDR3 reads TGCGCCAGCAGCCAATGGGACCCAGGGGATTATGAGCAGTTCTTC.

The genes are TRBV6-1 and TRBJ1-2; 8 bases are a match to TRBD1. CDR1 is MNHNS, CDR2 SASEGT, per germline. Unmatched junction bases numbered 8, after V lost 5 bases and J lost 3 bases. This CDR3 is built from 15 residues. CDR3 amino acids: CASSTSGQADYGYTF. For the CDR3, the DNA is TGTGCCAGCAGTACCTCGGGACAGGCGGACTATGGCTACACCTTC.

The chain employs TRBV30 and TRBJ2-6; 7 nucleotides align to TRBD2. V was pared by 3 bases and J by 0 bases, with 5 bases of the junction left unmatched. Germline CDR1 is GTSNPN and CDR2 is SVGIG (reference sequence). The CDR3 totals 16 residues. The CDR3 region has the DNA TGTGCCTGGAGGGGGTGGGGGGGCTCTGGGGCCAACGTCCTGACTTTC. Its protein product is CAWRGWGGSGANVLTF.

This clone appeared a few times. V and J are TRBV29-1 and TRBJ2-1; 11 bases are a match to TRBD2. The trim removed 2 bases at V and 4 bases at J, leaving 4 bases unmatched. The CDR3 is made up of 15 amino acids. Germline V lookup: CDR1 SQVTM, CDR2 ANQGSEA. CDR3: CSVELGLADYNEQFF. In DNA, the CDR3 is TGCAGCGTTGAACTGGGACTAGCGGATTACAATGAGCAGTTCTTC.

The rearrangement uses TRBV28 and TRBJ1-1; D is ambiguous. Germline lookup yields CDR1 MDHEN and CDR2 SYDVKM. V gave up 5 bases and J gave up 1 base, with 14 bases separating them. The CDR3 spans 15 residues. CDR3: CASSQLMVPNTEAFF. CDR3 bases: TGTGCCAGCAGTCAACTTATGGTCCCGAACACTGAAGCTTTCTTT.

The V and J genes are TRBV6-5 and TRBJ1-3; D call uncertain. Germline V gene data show CDR1 as MNHEY and CDR2 as SVGAGI. V was pared by 0 bases and J by 2 bases, with 8 bases between. CDR3 length: 15 residues. CDR3 sequence: CASSYSGRPGNTIYF. In nucleotides, the CDR3 is TGTGCCAGCAGTTACTCTGGCAGGCCTGGAAACACCATATATTTT.

The chain recombines TRBV5-1 with TRBJ2-7; D is ambiguous. The CDR3 is 14 residues long. CDR1 SGHRS and CDR2 YFSETQ come from the germline V gene. Between the trimmed V and J ends, which lost 4 bases and 2 bases, there was a span of 13 bases. DNA for the CDR3: TGCGCCAGCAGCCCCACCAACTTAGCCTACGAGCAGTACTTC. Protein sequence: CASSPTNLAYEQYF. Variable domain in full (rest from reference TRBV5-1 and TRBJ2-7): KAGVTQTPRYLIKTRGQQVTLSCSPISGHRSVSWYQQTPGQGLQFLFEYFSETQRNKGNFPGRFSGRQFSNSRSEMNVSTLELGDSALYLCASSPTNLAYEQYFGPGTRLTVT.

Details on this clone: The sample holds other DNA sequences that translate to the same CDR3. The chain is built from TRBV5-4 and TRBJ1-5; 8 bases align to TRBD1. The CDR3 runs 15 residues. In germline, CDR1 is SGHNT, CDR2 YYREEE (reference sequence). V shed 0 bases, J shed 4 bases, and the junction held 3 bases outside the gene matches. The CDR3 region is CASSLGQGPNQPQHF. The CDR3, as DNA: TGTGCCAGCAGCTTGGGACAGGGGCCGAATCAGCCCCAGCATTTT. Full variable domain (outside the CDR3, taken from reference TRBV5-4 and TRBJ1-5): ETGVTQSPTHLIKTRGQQVTLRCSSQSGHNTVSWYQQALGQGPQFIFQYYREEENGRGNFPPRFSGLQFPNYSSELNVNALELDDSALYLCASSLGQGPNQPQHFGDGTRLSIL.

CDR3 sequence (DNA): TGTGCCAGCAGTTACAAACAGGGCCCGATTGGGACCCAGTACTTC. Protein product: CASSYKQGPIGTQYF. The chain joins TRBV6-5 to TRBJ2-5, with a possible D match to TRBD1 (6 bases). With 2 bases removed from V and 7 bases from J, the gap between germline ends came to 17 bases. The CDR3 consists of 15 residues. Germline CDR1 is MNHEY and CDR2 is SVGAGI.

This sequence joins TRBV9 and TRBJ2-1; TRBD2 might be the D (6 bases). The CDR3 has 12 amino acids. Germline V CDR1 and CDR2: SGDLS, YYNGEE. V was pared by 3 bases and J by 10 bases, with 11 bases between. The CDR3 sequence: CASSAGLAEQFF. The CDR3 region has the DNA TGTGCCAGCAGCGCGGGACTCGCCGAGCAGTTCTTC.

The chain recombines TRBV11-2 with TRBJ1-1; weak D call: TRBD1 (6 bases). The CDR3 runs to 16 residues. CDR1 SGHAT and CDR2 FQNNGV come from the germline V gene. Trimming removed 1 base at V and 7 bases at J, with 19 bases between. The CDR3 loop is CASSLVGAGAFGEAFF. The CDR3 coding sequence is TGTGCCAGCAGCTTAGTCGGGGCAGGGGCGTTTGGTGAAGCTTTCTTT.

This clone was seen a single time. CDR3 in DNA: TGCGCCAGCAGCCAAACGGGACTACCAGGAAAGGAGACCCAGTACTTC. Translating it yields CASSQTGLPGKETQYF. This chain uses TRBV4-1 with TRBJ2-5; TRBD2 matches 7 bases. Germline loops: CDR1 MGHRA, CDR2 YSYEKL. V lost 2 bases to trimming and J lost 5 bases; unmatched junction nucleotides: 11. This CDR3 spans 16 amino acids.

This chain's CDR3 is CASSLVAGAEYEQYF. CDR3 DNA sequence: TGTGCCAGCAGCTTAGTAGCGGGAGCGGAGTACGAGCAGTACTTC. V gene TRBV7-2 combines with J gene TRBJ2-7; 9 bases line up with TRBD2. The germline gives CDR1 SGHTA, CDR2 FQGNSA. CDR3 length: 15 residues. Germline trimming cut 1 base from V and 4 bases from J; bases unmatched to any gene: 5.

The V gene is TRBV13, the J gene TRBJ2-1; 8 positions match TRBD2. Germline-derived CDR1 and CDR2 are PRHDT and FYEKMQ (reference sequence). V trimming: 5 bases; J trimming: 9 bases; junction bases outside the gene matches: 12. The CDR3 loop spans 15 amino acids. The CDR3 spells CASSPGSGGQVEQFF. The CDR3 region has the DNA TGTGCCAGCAGCCCGGGATCGGGGGGGCAGGTTGAGCAGTTCTTC.

The chain joins TRBV5-1 to TRBJ1-1; TRBD1 matches at 8 bases. J lost 1 base, V lost 5 bases, and 7 bases had no gene match. Per germline, CDR1 SGHRS and CDR2 YFSETQ. This CDR3 is 15 amino acids long. CDR3 sequence (DNA): TGCGCCAGCAGGCCGGGACAGGTGGAGAACACTGAAGCTTTCTTT. Protein product: CASRPGQVENTEAFF.

CDR3 nucleotide sequence: TGCGCCAGCGGCCTCGGGACTAGCGTTTGGGGCACAGATACGCAGTATTTT. Translation gives CASGLGTSVWGTDTQYF. The V call is TRBV5-1, the J call TRBJ2-3; the match to TRBD2 covers 10 bases. Unmatched junction bases numbered 12, after V lost 7 bases and J lost 1 base. CDR1 and CDR2 from the germline V gene are SGHRS and YFSETQ. The CDR3 spans 17 residues.